This T cell receptor (beta chain) was found in a study of blood T cell repertoires in COVID-19. On the study more broadly: Sites in the United States, Italy and Spain provided acute and convalescent COVID-19 samples. Sources were T cells, B-cell-depleted T cells, or PBMCs; the material itself was cDNA or gDNA.

This clone was observed a single time. The germline V and J ends were trimmed by 4 bases and 5 bases, with 22 bases remaining between them. Germline loops: CDR1 MNHEY, CDR2 SVGEGT. CDR3 length: 17 amino acids. Under the authors' procedure: Amplification of reference gene primers was used by the study to estimate nucleated cell counts. Here immunoSEQ multiplex PCR was the method, and the copy in TCRdb shows in-frame clones only, minus some. V and J calls and clone size are copied from that table; D and trimming were computed from the DNA. The sample contains around 110,000 clones, about four fifths of which appear only once.

The sequence was collected from a human donor in a cohort sampled during active COVID-19. Sequencing used peripheral blood. J is TRBJ2-3 and V is TRBV6-2 or TRBV6-3, with D possibly TRBD2 on 6 matching bases. For the CDR3, the DNA is TGTGCCAGCAGTTCCCCCGTTTCCCCACACGGGAGAGATACGCAGTATTTT. Its protein is CASSSPVSPHGRDTQYF.